The 15 T cell receptor beta chains in this list originate from one sample, sequenced in a study of Ad26.COV2.S vaccination and SARS-CoV-2 variants. Treatment defined: roughly 18 received Ad26.COV2.S at low or high dose, single or two shots; roughly five received placebo; per-sample allocation not given. Collection of the samples took place on day 63 after the first injection of vaccine or placebo. Clones were sequenced by immunoSEQ multiplex PCR, and TCRdb holds only the in-frame ones, with some missing. The profile shows hundreds of thousands of clones, about 93% of them singletons. This specimen consisted of peripheral blood, obtained in a trial of Ad26.COV2.S vaccine versus placebo. The receptors derive from a person aged 18-60 years who received the Ad26.COV2.S COVID-19 vaccine or a placebo.

The chain recombines TRBV4-3 with TRBJ1-1; the D is unclear. Trimming took off 2 bases at V and 1 base at J, with 8 bases between the two ends. The length of the CDR3 is 14 residues. Germline CDR1 is LGHNA and CDR2 is YSLEER. The CDR3 loop reads CASSQSVRNTEAFF. CDR3 coding DNA: TGCGCCAGCAGCCAATCGGTGAGGAACACTGAAGCTTTCTTT.

This sequence joins TRBV6-5 and TRBJ2-2, with 14 bases matching TRBD2. The CDR3 spans 15 residues. The V gene end was trimmed by 10 bases and the J gene end by 4 bases; junction bases not matched to a gene: 5. Germline V gene lookup returns CDR1 MNHEY and CDR2 SVGAGI. CDR3 region: CATRLAGGPTGELFF. For the CDR3, the DNA is TGTGCCACCCGACTAGCGGGAGGGCCCACCGGGGAGCTGTTTTTT.

The chain recombines TRBV4-1 with TRBJ2-7, with D perhaps matching TRBD1 (6 bases). The CDR3 consists of 16 residues. Trimming left V 4 bases short and J 2 bases short, with 18 bases between. Germline loops: CDR1 MGHRA, CDR2 YSYEKL. In DNA, the CDR3 is TGCGCCAGCAGCCGAAGTACAGGGACCTTGACCTACGAGCAGTACTTC. Its translation is CASSRSTGTLTYEQYF.

The rearrangement joins TRBV6-5 to TRBJ2-1; D unresolved. V lost 1 base and J 3 bases, leaving 10 bases between the germline ends. Germline CDR1 MNHEY, CDR2 SVGAGI. The CDR3 is 15 residues long. DNA for the CDR3: TGTGCCAGCAGTTACTATGGGTCAGTCTACAATGAGCAGTTCTTC. This gives the protein CASSYYGSVYNEQFF.

A single count supports this clone. This chain links TRBV7-9 with TRBJ1-4, with 10 bases identical to TRBD1. The length of the CDR3 is 16 residues. From germline, CDR1 is SEHNR and CDR2 FQNEAQ (reference sequence). J was trimmed by 8 bases and V by 2 bases; bases with no gene match: 8. This CDR3 is CASSLPMTGGREKLFF. CDR3 DNA: TGTGCCAGCAGCTTACCAATGACAGGGGGCAGAGAAAAACTGTTTTTT.

CDR3 nucleotides: TGTGCCAGCAGTGATGTTAGCAGGAATCAGCCCCAGCATTTT. Its protein is CASSDVSRNQPQHF. V gene TRBV2 combines with J gene TRBJ1-5; D not resolved. V dropped 3 bases and J dropped 4 bases, with 10 bases sitting between them. The germline CDR1 and CDR2 sequences are SNHLY and FYNNEI. CDR3 size: 14 residues.

The sample holds many counts of this clone. The chain recombines TRBV7-9 with TRBJ2-7, with unresolved D. CDR3 size: 15 residues. Germline V gene data show CDR1 as SEHNR and CDR2 as FQNEAQ (reference sequence). Trimming took off 4 bases at V and 2 bases at J, with 15 bases between the two ends. CDR3 DNA: TGTGCCAGCAGCTCTAGGGTTGGAGCGACCTACGAGCAGTACTTC. Translated, it gives CASSSRVGATYEQYF.

This sequence joins TRBV25-1 and TRBJ2-5; D is ambiguous. Germline V gene sequence: CDR1 MGHDK, CDR2 SYGVNS. Trimming left V 1 base short and J 0 bases short, with 6 bases between. CDR3 length: 14 residues. The CDR3, as DNA: TGTGCCAGCAGTGAATCTCGGTACCAAGAGACCCAGTACTTC. As protein: CASSESRYQETQYF.

The chain has TRBV4-3 and TRBJ2-2; tentatively, D is TRBD2 (5 bases). CDR3 length: 15 residues. The germline V and J ends were trimmed by 0 bases and 13 bases, with 18 bases remaining between them. The V gene's germline CDR1 is LGHNA and CDR2 YSLEER. In nucleotides, the CDR3 is TGCGCCAGCAGCCAAGAAGATGGATTCCGGGGAGTGCTGTTTTTT. The encoded protein is CASSQEDGFRGVLFF.

This clone appeared once. Here the CDR3 DNA reads TGTGCCAGCAGTGAAGGGCGCGGGAGCGAGTACGAGCAGTACTTC. This encodes CASSEGRGSEYEQYF. The gene calls are TRBV6-1 and TRBJ2-7; 7 positions agree with TRBD2. The CDR3 length is 15 residues. Germline values: CDR1 MNHNS, CDR2 SASEGT. The V segment lost 1 base and the J segment 4 bases; nucleotides outside the gene matches: 7.

The chain is built from TRBV9 and TRBJ1-1; tentatively, D is TRBD1 (6 bases). The CDR3 totals 13 residues. V gave up 0 bases and J gave up 11 bases, with 14 bases separating them. Germline V gene data show CDR1 as SGDLS and CDR2 as YYNGEE. The CDR3 sequence is CASSVALGGPAFF. The DNA of the CDR3 is TGTGCCAGCAGCGTAGCTCTTGGGGGCCCGGCTTTCTTT.

The chain joins TRBV5-1 to TRBJ1-2; D possibly corresponds to TRBD1 (6 bases). Germline-derived CDR1 and CDR2 are SGHRS and YFSETQ. The V gene lost 2 bases and the J gene lost 5 bases, with 19 bases spanning the gap. CDR3 length: 16 residues. The chain's CDR3 is CASSLSSTGIWYGYTF. The DNA of the CDR3 is TGCGCCAGCAGCTTATCGTCCACAGGGATTTGGTATGGCTACACCTTC.

This clone appeared once. The junction and the germline gene differ at one end; a read error may be behind it. V gene TRBV5-1 combines with J gene TRBJ2-7; 11 positions match TRBD2. The CDR3 runs to 13 residues. Germline V gene lookup returns CDR1 SGHRS and CDR2 YFSETQ. The CDR3 here is CASSMVAGGPGDF. The CDR3 DNA is TGCGCCAGCAGCATGGTAGCGGGAGGGCCCGGGGACTTC.

J is TRBJ2-2 and V is TRBV11-3, with TRBD2 identical over 7 bases. V lost 0 bases to trimming and J lost 4 bases; unmatched junction nucleotides: 2. This CDR3 is built from 15 residues. Germline values: CDR1 SGHNT, CDR2 YENEEA. The CDR3 reads CASSLEPSGTGELFF. The DNA for the CDR3 is TGTGCCAGCAGCTTAGAACCTAGCGGCACCGGGGAGCTGTTTTTT.

This CDR3 reads CASSEAGQGLDGYTF. CDR3 coding DNA: TGTGCCAGCAGTGAAGCCGGGCAGGGGCTTGATGGCTACACCTTC. The chain has TRBV2 and TRBJ1-2, with D tentatively TRBD1 (6 bases). CDR1 is SNHLY, CDR2 FYNNEI, per germline. This CDR3 is built from 15 residues. V lost 0 bases and J 6 bases, leaving 14 bases between the germline ends.